The 29 T cell receptor beta chains presented below share a single source sample, sequenced in a study of shared clonotypes between healthy human individuals. Method: immunoSEQ multiplex PCR; TCRdb's copy keeps in-frame clones and lacks some. The sample contains over 700,000 clones, 55% to 75% of which appear only once. The sequenced sample consisted of memory CD4+ T cells sorted from blood. Sample subset: CD45RA-negative fraction. These receptors were taken from a woman younger than 45 in good health.

This clone has only a few counts. The chain is built from TRBV7-9 and TRBJ2-1; 7 positions agree with TRBD2. The CDR3 runs to 17 residues. Germline V gene lookup returns CDR1 SEHNR and CDR2 FQNEAQ (reference sequence). Germline trimming cut 0 bases from V and 0 bases from J; bases unmatched to any gene: 5. In DNA, the CDR3 is TGTGCCAGCAGCTTAGCGGGCGGGAGCTACTCCTACAATGAGCAGTTCTTC. Protein sequence: CASSLAGGSYSYNEQFF. Supplemented by reference TRBV7-9 and TRBJ2-1, the full variable domain reads DTGVSQNPRHKITKRGQNVTFRCDPISEHNRLYWYRQTLGQGPEFLTYFQNEAQLEKSRLLSDRFSAERPKGSFSTLEIQRTEQGDSAMYLCASSLAGGSYSYNEQFFGPGTRLTVL.

This chain connects TRBV27 to TRBJ1-5; the D is unclear. Trimming stripped 6 bases from V and 4 bases from J, with 10 bases between. This CDR3 has 13 amino acids. Germline values: CDR1 MNHEY, CDR2 SMNVEV (reference sequence). CDR3 nucleotides: TGTGCCAGCAGAGTCAGGTGGAATCAGCCCCAGCATTTT. Encoded protein: CASRVRWNQPQHF.

This chain joins TRBV28 and TRBJ2-3; TRBD2 is a possible D gene (6 bases). The CDR3 loop spans 19 amino acids. The V gene lost 3 bases and the J gene lost 6 bases, with 28 bases spanning the gap. Germline V lookup: CDR1 MDHEN, CDR2 SYDVKM. The CDR3: CASSFYRGPARGQRDTQYF. The CDR3 DNA reads TGTGCCAGCAGTTTTTATCGCGGCCCCGCGCGGGGTCAAAGGGATACGCAGTATTTT. Full variable domain (missing parts from reference TRBV28 and TRBJ2-3): DVKVTQSSRYLVKRTGEKVFLECVQDMDHENMFWYRQDPGLGLRLIYFSYDVKMKEKGDIPEGYSVSREKKERFSLILESASTNQTSMYLCASSFYRGPARGQRDTQYFGPGTRLTVL.

The chain links TRBV6-5 to TRBJ2-4, with 7 bases that match TRBD1. CDR1 and CDR2 from the germline V gene are MNHEY and SVGAGI. This CDR3 is 16 amino acids long. The V segment lost 2 bases and the J segment 5 bases; nucleotides outside the gene matches: 9. The CDR3 DNA reads as TGTGCCAGCAGTTACGCTAAGGGGGCAGGGCAAAACATTCAGTACTTC. As protein: CASSYAKGAGQNIQYF.

J is TRBJ1-1 and V is TRBV5-1; maybe TRBD1 (6 bases). CDR3 length: 14 residues. V lost 0 bases, J lost 5 bases, and 11 bases lay in between. CDR1 SGHRS and CDR2 YFSETQ come from the germline V gene. CDR3 amino acids: CASSLGLRGTEAFF. The CDR3 DNA reads as TGCGCCAGCAGCTTGGGACTCAGGGGTACTGAAGCTTTCTTT.

This clone was observed a single time. Different DNA sequences within this sample yield the same CDR3. The chain links TRBV14 to TRBJ1-1, with 8 bases aligning to TRBD1. CDR1 and CDR2 from the germline V gene are SGHDN and FVKESK. V lost 0 bases, J lost 4 bases, and 4 bases stayed unmatched. The CDR3 spans 15 residues. The CDR3 DNA reads TGTGCCAGCAGCCAAGATCTCGGACAGGGCACTGAAGCTTTCTTT. This gives the protein CASSQDLGQGTEAFF.

The rearrangement joins TRBV6-1 to TRBJ1-2; D not certain. The CDR3 covers 15 residues. Germline V gene data show CDR1 as MNHNS and CDR2 as SASEGT. The ends were cut back, 3 bases at V and 2 bases at J, with 13 bases in the middle. In DNA, the CDR3 is TGTGCCAGCAGTGAGGGTCACTCCGCCAACTATGGCTACACCTTC. Translated: CASSEGHSANYGYTF.

This chain uses TRBV7-9 with TRBJ2-3; either TRBD1 or TRBD2 may supply D (6 bases each). V dropped 3 bases and J dropped 4 bases, with 11 bases sitting between them. Per germline, CDR1 SEHNR and CDR2 FQNEAQ (reference sequence). The CDR3 loop spans 14 amino acids. The CDR3 DNA is TGTGCCAGCAGCTTGGTGGGGGGCCCAGATACGCAGTATTTT. Its protein is CASSLVGGPDTQYF.

The sample holds a few counts of this clone. The chain is built from TRBV10-3 and TRBJ1-5; no clear D gene. The length of the CDR3 is 17 residues. Trimming left V 2 bases short and J 2 bases short, with 16 bases between. Germline CDR1 and CDR2: ENHRY and SYGVKD. DNA of the CDR3: TGTGCCATCAGTGAGACCGGGCTCCAGGCCGGCAATCAGCCCCAGCATTTT. Residues: CAISETGLQAGNQPQHF.

The chain has TRBV11-2 and TRBJ2-7; unclear D gene. Germline V gives CDR1 SGHAT, CDR2 FQNNGV. The V end was cut by 6 bases, the J end by 0 bases, with 15 bases between. There are 15 residues in the CDR3. CDR3 in DNA: TGTGCCAGCAGTCCGTCCGCGTTGAGCTCCTACGAGCAGTACTTC. It translates to CASSPSALSSYEQYF. The full variable domain, in which reference TRBV11-2 and TRBJ2-7 provide the parts outside the CDR3, is EAGVAQSPRYKIIEKRQSVAFWCNPISGHATLYWYQQILGQGPKLLIQFQNNGVVDDSQLPKDRFSAERLKGVDSTLKIQPAKLEDSAVYLCASSPSALSSYEQYFGPGTRLTVT.

This clone was picked up many times. In the same sample, other DNA sequences code for this CDR3. The rearrangement joins TRBV7-9 to TRBJ1-5; 7 bases match TRBD1. CDR3 length: 14 amino acids. With 5 bases clipped from V and 4 bases from J, the junction kept 5 bases outside the gene matches. Germline V gives CDR1 SEHNR, CDR2 FQNEAQ (reference sequence). The CDR3 here is CASSPQGGNQPQHF. In DNA, the CDR3 is TGTGCCAGCAGCCCCCAGGGGGGGAATCAGCCCCAGCATTTT. The variable domain in full, with the rest retrieved from reference TRBV7-9 and TRBJ1-5, is DTGVSQNPRHKITKRGQNVTFRCDPISEHNRLYWYRQTLGQGPEFLTYFQNEAQLEKSRLLSDRFSAERPKGSFSTLEIQRTEQGDSAMYLCASSPQGGNQPQHFGDGTRLSIL.

This clone has more than one count but fewer than ten. This chain uses TRBV11-2 with TRBJ1-1; maybe TRBD1 (5 bases). V was shortened by 3 bases and J by 1 base, with 9 bases between the two germline ends. This CDR3 region has 14 residues. In germline, CDR1 is SGHAT, CDR2 FQNNGV. The chain's CDR3 is CASSLGDRNTEAFF. The CDR3 nucleotides read TGTGCCAGCAGCTTGGGGGATAGGAACACTGAAGCTTTCTTT.

This clone occurred many times. V gene TRBV2 combines with J gene TRBJ2-2; D may be TRBD1 or TRBD2 (5 bases each). The germline V and J ends were trimmed by 4 bases and 0 bases, with 15 bases remaining between them. Germline V CDR1 and CDR2: SNHLY, FYNNEI. The CDR3 totals 17 residues. Written as DNA, the CDR3 is TGTGCCAGCAGTGTATACCAGGGAGCCCCGAACACCGGGGAGCTGTTTTTT. This translates into CASSVYQGAPNTGELFF.

This clone has more than one count but fewer than ten. The J gene is TRBJ2-4, the V gene TRBV2; TRBD2 matches at 11 bases. The germline CDR1 and CDR2 sequences are SNHLY and FYNNEI. The V gene end was trimmed by 6 bases and the J gene end by 2 bases; junction bases not matched to a gene: 6. The CDR3 sequence is 16 residues long. The CDR3 nucleotides read TGTGCCAGCAGGCAGGGACTAGCGGCCCCCAAAAACATTCAGTACTTC. Amino acids: CASRQGLAAPKNIQYF.

This clone appeared once. The chain employs TRBV4-2 and TRBJ2-7; 9 nucleotides line up with TRBD1. CDR1 LGHNA and CDR2 YNFKEQ come from the germline V gene. The CDR3 totals 15 residues. V shed 4 bases and J 0 bases; nucleotides not matched to a gene: 4. CDR3 region: CASSPDRGYSYEQYF. The CDR3 DNA reads TGTGCCAGCAGCCCCGACAGGGGGTACTCCTACGAGCAGTACTTC.

For the CDR3, the DNA is TGCGCCAGCAGCCAAGGCTGGGAAACCTACGAGCAGTACTTC. This sequence encodes CASSQGWETYEQYF. The gene calls are TRBV4-1 and TRBJ2-7; D call uncertain. V dropped 1 base and J dropped 2 bases, with 9 bases sitting between them. The CDR3 covers 14 residues. Germline assignment: CDR1 MGHRA and CDR2 YSYEKL.

In its sample, this clone was seen a few times. Other DNA sequences within the sample encode an identical CDR3. V gene TRBV2 combines with J gene TRBJ2-7; weak D call: TRBD2 (6 bases). The CDR3 sequence is 14 residues long. Germline V CDR1 and CDR2: SNHLY, FYNNEI. V lost 2 bases to trimming and J lost 3 bases, with 11 bases between them. CDR3 sequence: CASSERGSNYEQYF. CDR3 in DNA: TGTGCCAGCAGTGAACGGGGGAGTAACTACGAGCAGTACTTC.

This clone was seen only once. The gene calls are TRBV4-1 and TRBJ1-4; D ambiguous. CDR1 is MGHRA, CDR2 YSYEKL, per germline. This CDR3 has 19 residues. V lost 0 bases and J 4 bases, leaving 21 bases between the germline ends. Written as DNA, the CDR3 is TGCGCCAGCAGCCAAGAAGGTCGACCCACCTGGGCGATTAATGAAAAACTGTTTTTT. Protein sequence: CASSQEGRPTWAINEKLFF.

The chain carries TRBV5-5 and TRBJ1-2, with a weak D call TRBD1 (6 bases). The CDR3 loop spans 16 amino acids. CDR1 is SGHKS and CDR2 is YYEKEE in the germline V gene (reference sequence). The V end was cut by 0 bases, the J end by 0 bases, with 12 bases between. CDR3 amino acids: CASSLATGRPNYGYTF. CDR3 DNA sequence: TGTGCCAGCAGCTTGGCCACAGGGCGTCCTAACTATGGCTACACCTTC.

This clone was seen only once. V is TRBV18 and J is TRBJ2-1; 10 bases line up with TRBD1. V gave up 3 bases and J gave up 4 bases; unmatched junction bases: 9. In germline, CDR1 is KGHSH, CDR2 LQKENI. The CDR3 extends over 17 amino acids. For the CDR3, the DNA is TGTGCCAGCTCACCCCGGGACAGGGGTGATCATTACAATGAGCAGTTCTTC. Translating gives CASSPRDRGDHYNEQFF.

The chain has TRBV18 and TRBJ1-1; TRBD1 is a possible D gene (5 bases). Germline V lookup: CDR1 KGHSH, CDR2 LQKENI. V was clipped by 3 bases and J by 5 bases, with 19 bases between them. This CDR3 region has 16 residues. This CDR3 reads CASSPSRSQGGTEAFF. Here the CDR3 DNA reads TGTGCCAGCTCACCTTCCAGGTCCCAGGGAGGTACTGAAGCTTTCTTT.

This chain uses TRBV18 with TRBJ1-2, with D perhaps matching TRBD1 (6 bases). The germline CDR1 and CDR2 sequences are KGHSH and LQKENI. V shed 2 bases and J shed 6 bases, with 13 bases lying between them. CDR3 length: 14 residues. The CDR3 nucleotides read TGTGCCAGCTCACCAGCAGGGGACCGCGATGGCTACACCTTC. Translated: CASSPAGDRDGYTF.

The chain couples TRBV6-6 to TRBJ1-5, with D possibly matching TRBD1 (5 bases). CDR1 MNHNY and CDR2 SVGAGI come from the germline V gene (reference sequence). The CDR3 consists of 15 residues. Trimming took off 2 bases at V and 2 bases at J, with 10 bases between the two ends. This chain's CDR3 is CASSYRDQGNQPQHF. The CDR3 coding sequence is TGTGCCAGCAGTTACAGGGACCAAGGCAATCAGCCCCAGCATTTT.

The chain couples TRBV7-3 to TRBJ2-1; D perhaps matches TRBD2 (6 bases). V lost 4 bases to trimming and J lost 12 bases, with 13 bases between them. The V gene's germline CDR1 is SGHTA and CDR2 FQGTGA. The CDR3 contains 12 residues. CDR3 in DNA: TGTGCCAGCAGCTCACCGGGGACTCTGCAGTTCTTC. It codes for CASSSPGTLQFF.

The chain links TRBV6-6 to TRBJ2-7; 7 bases are a match to TRBD1. This CDR3 comprises 12 residues. The V gene end was trimmed by 5 bases and the J gene end by 6 bases; junction bases not matched to a gene: 4. Looked up from germline, CDR1 is MNHNY and CDR2 is SVGAGI (reference sequence). CDR3 residues: CASSRDSFEQYF. The CDR3 region has the DNA TGTGCCAGCAGTCGGGACAGCTTCGAGCAGTACTTC.

The gene calls are TRBV19 and TRBJ2-6; TRBD1 matches 9 bases. The CDR3 loop spans 16 amino acids. In germline, CDR1 is LNHDA, CDR2 SQIVND (reference sequence). The J segment lost 2 bases and the V segment lost 5 bases, leaving 4 bases of the junction unmatched. CDR3 residues: CASSPDRGAGANVLTF. CDR3 in DNA: TGTGCCAGTAGTCCGGACAGGGGAGCTGGGGCCAACGTCCTGACTTTC.

Concerning this clone itself: Other DNA sequences of this sample code for an identical CDR3. The gene calls are TRBV30 and TRBJ1-1, with a weak D call TRBD1 (5 bases). The CDR3 covers 13 residues. V was trimmed by 2 bases and J by 1 base, leaving 8 bases between them. Germline V CDR1 and CDR2: GTSNPN, SVGIG (reference sequence). The CDR3 DNA reads TGTGCCTGGAGTTCCCAGGGGAACACTGAAGCTTTCTTT. Its protein product is CAWSSQGNTEAFF.

The J gene is TRBJ1-5, the V gene TRBV2; D remains ambiguous. V was cut by 7 bases and J by 0 bases, with 16 bases left in between. CDR3 size: 16 residues. The germline gives CDR1 SNHLY, CDR2 FYNNEI. The CDR3 region is CASTLQGVLSNQPQHF. CDR3 DNA: TGTGCCAGCACCCTCCAAGGTGTTCTTAGCAATCAGCCCCAGCATTTT.

The chain has TRBV30 and TRBJ1-1, with a tentative D call TRBD1 (5 bases). The CDR3 is 13 amino acids. Germline lookup yields CDR1 GTSNPN and CDR2 SVGIG (reference sequence). V gave up 7 bases and J gave up 3 bases, with 15 bases separating them. The DNA for the CDR3 is TGTGCCTCAAAAGGGGCGGGGGACACTGAAGCTTTCTTT. It yields the protein CASKGAGDTEAFF.